This TCR beta chain was recovered during a study of blood T cell repertoires in COVID-19 (TCRdb year 2020). A note on the overall study: Samples from collaborators originated in the United States, Italy and Spain and spanned both the acute and convalescent phases of COVID-19. The prospective study material was composed of cDNA or gDNA derived from T cells, B-cell-depleted T cells, or PBMCs. Subjects who had been exposed to COVID-19, were actively infected with it, or had recovered from it provided the deeply sampled blood TCRbeta repertoires that made up the dataset. The repertoires were made available in a free public database intended to serve as a resource for research on the immune response to SARS-CoV-2. The samples were drawn from two sources: the first 160 participants of the ongoing ImmuneRACE study, and fewer than 1,500 subjects contributed by 6 global collaborators. Nearly every sample came with metadata listing a de-identified subject ID, COVID-19 status, age in years and sex. Where available, HLA class I and class II types were taken from metadata supplied by the sample provider and were not determined by assay-based typing.

Results the study describes overall, beyond this receptor: Clinical and demographic metadata were provided uncurated, with the amount varying by source and participant.

TCRbeta CDR3 regions were amplified from genomic DNA using the immunoSEQ Assay, a bias-controlled multiplex PCR. On the authors' methods: The number of nucleated cells in each sample was estimated by amplification of reference gene primers within the assay. To quantify the absolute abundance of each unique TCRbeta CDR3 rearrangement, sequence reads were collapsed and filtered. For each sample, productive Simpson clonality was calculated as the square root of Simpson's diversity index over productive rearrangements. TCRdb re-hosts the immuneACCESS table, in-frame sequences only. Its copies lack some clones; in the studies checked, an unresolved V gene accounts for under half of them, and the cause for the rest is not known. V, J and clone size were drawn from that table, and D and trimming were deduced from the DNA. This sample holds some 200,000 clones; approximately 82% were observed only once. The ten largest make up 6.9% of the sample.

Notes on this clone: It lacks a known antigen. Nothing much larger sits one base from this clone, and base qualities are not available.

Each collaborating institution followed its own protocols to collect whole blood in K2EDTA tubes. For TCRbeta analysis, collaborators shipped samples as frozen whole blood, isolated PBMCs, or DNA extracted from either of those sample types. There are 14 amino acids in the CDR3, from cysteine to phenylalanine inclusive. Only the CDR3 DNA is retained, 42 bases long and in frame from the first base. The trim is 3 bases for V and 6 bases for J, with a gap of 15 bases between the germline ends. For CDR1 and CDR2, the germline V gene lists SGHRS and YFSETQ. Material: peripheral blood. The chain is made from TRBV5-1 and TRBJ1-2; the best D guess is TRBD1, with 6 bases matching. The source is a human donor with acute or convalescent COVID-19. The donor label of this sample is uncertain. The CDR3 here reads CASSSSSGVHGYTF. The nucleotide sequence reads as follows: TGCGCCAGCAGCTCCTCCTCAGGGGTTCATGGCTACACCTTC.